The present entry profiles one T cell receptor beta chain with its context. The target antigen is unknown. This CDR3 spans 16 amino acids. The V gene end was trimmed by 6 bases and the J gene end by 1 base; junction bases not matched to a gene: 6. Germline CDR1 reads SNHLY; CDR2 reads FYNNEI. It was CD45RO-negative cells, positively selected for CCR7, that made up naive CD8 cells, with terminally differentiated effector memory CD45RA+ cells excluded. Data came from immunoSEQ multiplex PCR; TCRdb stores just in-frame clones and leaves some out. The table includes around 2.1 million clones, about 93% detected once. The data belong to a study of shared clonotypes between healthy human individuals. Study results and limitations: The naive CD4 repertoires of several donors were compared, and approximately 5% of clonotypes were shared. Clonotype sharing among donors likely depends on sequencing depth.

This clonotype was obtained from a young man in good health. Some clones in this sample may be carry-over from other donors' samples. The source material was naive CD8+ T cells from PBMCs. The rearrangement links TRBV2 to TRBJ2-3; 11 bases fit TRBD2. CDR3 nucleotides: TGTGCCAGCAGGTATAGCGGGAGGGCCCGCACAGATACGCAGTATTTT. It specifies CASRYSGRARTDTQYF.